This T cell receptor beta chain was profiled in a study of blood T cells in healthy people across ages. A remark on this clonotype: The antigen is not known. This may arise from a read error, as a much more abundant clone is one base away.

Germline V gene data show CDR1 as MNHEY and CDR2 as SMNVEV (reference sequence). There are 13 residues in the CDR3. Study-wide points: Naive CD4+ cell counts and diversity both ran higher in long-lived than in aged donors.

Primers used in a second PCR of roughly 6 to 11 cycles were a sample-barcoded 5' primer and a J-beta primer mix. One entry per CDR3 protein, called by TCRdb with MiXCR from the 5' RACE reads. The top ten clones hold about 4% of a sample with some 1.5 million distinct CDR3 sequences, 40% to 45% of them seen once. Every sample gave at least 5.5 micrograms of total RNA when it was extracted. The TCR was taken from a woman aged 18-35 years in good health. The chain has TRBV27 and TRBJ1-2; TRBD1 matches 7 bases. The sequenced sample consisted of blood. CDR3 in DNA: TGTGCCGGCAGTCTGGGACAGTACTATGGCTACACCTTC. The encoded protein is CAGSLGQYYGYTF.